The 30 T cell receptor beta chains presented below share a single source sample, sequenced in a study of cytomegalovirus exposure and HLA in healthy donors. Primers: 60 Vbeta forward and 13 Jbeta reverse. Produced via immunoSEQ multiplex PCR; TCRdb's table is partial and in-frame only. This sample contains roughly 90,000 clones. The source material was PBMCs. The receptor source for this set is a man in his fifties or sixties in good health and CMV-seropositive.

The chain recombines TRBV7-9 with TRBJ2-1; the match to TRBD2 covers 10 bases. The CDR3 consists of 17 residues. CDR1 is SEHNR, CDR2 FQNEAQ, per germline (reference sequence). J gave up 5 bases and V 2 bases, and 9 bases lay outside the gene matches. CDR3 DNA sequence: TGTGCCAGCAGCTTATTCGTGTGGACTAGCGGTAACAATGAGCAGTTCTTC. Protein: CASSLFVWTSGNNEQFF.

The rearrangement links TRBV6-5 to TRBJ2-5, with 11 bases aligning to TRBD1. V shed 6 bases and J 5 bases; nucleotides not matched to a gene: 8. The germline CDR1 and CDR2 sequences are MNHEY and SVGAGI. The CDR3 has 15 amino acids. The CDR3 here is CASRTGQGVWETQYF. As DNA, the CDR3 is TGTGCCAGCAGAACGGGACAGGGGGTATGGGAGACCCAGTACTTC.

V and J are TRBV30 and TRBJ2-7; 9 bases map to TRBD1. V lost 0 bases and J lost 12; bases outside the gene matches: 3. Germline V gene lookup returns CDR1 GTSNPN and CDR2 SVGIG (reference sequence). This CDR3 is 11 amino acids long. CDR3 DNA: TGTGCCTGGAGTGTACGGGACAGGGTGTACTTC. As protein: CAWSVRDRVYF.

The J gene is TRBJ1-3, the V gene TRBV11-3; the D is unclear. The V gene's germline CDR1 is SGHNT and CDR2 YENEEA. This CDR3 is 16 amino acids long. V lost 0 bases, J lost 0 bases, and 9 bases lay in between. The chain's CDR3 is CASSLEPRYSGNTIYF. The CDR3 DNA reads as TGTGCCAGCAGCTTAGAACCGCGCTACTCTGGAAACACCATATATTTT. The full variable domain, rest sourced from reference TRBV11-3 and TRBJ1-3, is EAGVVQSPRYKIIEKKQPVAFWCNPISGHNTLYWYLQNLGQGPELLIRYENEEAVDDSQLPKDRFSAERLKGVDSTLKIQPAELGDSAVYLCASSLEPRYSGNTIYFGEGSWLTVV.

The rearrangement uses TRBV18 and TRBJ2-1; 12 bases are shared with TRBD2. Germline CDR1 and CDR2: KGHSH and LQKENI. Trimming took 5 bases from V and 15 from J; bases not matched to a gene: 8. This CDR3 spans 13 amino acids. CDR3 in DNA: TGTGCCAGCTCATTGGGACTAGCGGGTCTTTGGTTCTTC. Protein sequence: CASSLGLAGLWFF.

This chain connects TRBV5-1 to TRBJ1-1; the match to TRBD1 covers 7 bases. The CDR3 totals 14 residues. Germline values: CDR1 SGHRS, CDR2 YFSETQ. J lost 4 bases, V lost 6 bases, and 9 bases had no gene match. The CDR3 loop reads CASTQGPGGTEAFF. The CDR3 nucleotides read TGCGCCAGCACCCAGGGTCCAGGGGGCACTGAAGCTTTCTTT.

The genes are TRBV19 and TRBJ1-1; TRBD1 is a possible D gene (6 bases). Germline CDR1 reads LNHDA; CDR2 reads SQIVND (reference sequence). Trimming took 6 bases from V and 1 from J, leaving 12 bases between them. CDR3 length: 14 amino acids. The CDR3 nucleotides read TGTGCCAGTAGCCCCGGGGGGGCGAACACTGAAGCTTTCTTT. Amino acids: CASSPGGANTEAFF.

The V call is TRBV18, the J call TRBJ1-5, with TRBD1 matching 7 bases. The germline V gene encodes CDR1 KGHSH and CDR2 LQKENI. The J segment lost 1 base and the V segment lost 2 bases, leaving 5 bases of the junction unmatched. CDR3 length equals 16 residues. CDR3 amino acids: CASSPNGQASNQPQHF. CDR3 bases: TGTGCCAGCTCACCAAACGGACAGGCAAGCAATCAGCCCCAGCATTTT.

V gene TRBV11-2 combines with J gene TRBJ2-4, with D hard to call. Deletions cut 1 base from V and 6 bases from J, with 4 bases between. The germline V gene encodes CDR1 SGHAT and CDR2 FQNNGV. This CDR3 is built from 12 residues. The CDR3 reads CASSLGVNIQYF. The CDR3 nucleotides read TGTGCCAGCAGCTTAGGCGTAAACATTCAGTACTTC.

The chain couples TRBV29-1 to TRBJ2-7; the match to TRBD1 covers 7 bases. This CDR3 has 11 amino acids. V lost 8 bases, J lost 4 bases, and 5 bases stayed unmatched. Germline V CDR1 and CDR2: SQVTM, ANQGSEA. The CDR3 here is CSPRGNYEQYV. As DNA, the CDR3 is TGCAGCCCCAGGGGGAATTACGAGCAGTACGTC.

As for this clone: An end of the junction does not agree with germline; a read error may underlie this. The chain carries TRBV7-7 and TRBJ2-3; a weak D match, TRBD2 (5 bases). Per the germline V gene, CDR1 is SSHAT and CDR2 is FNYEAQ (reference sequence). This CDR3 spans 15 amino acids. CDR3 bases: TGTGCTAGCAGCCGAAGTGGGAGTGGGGCAGATACGCAGTATTTT. Translation: CASSRSGSGADTQYF.

The chain combines TRBV10-2 with TRBJ2-7; 7 nucleotides agree with TRBD1. The length of the CDR3 is 13 residues. V lost 8 bases, J lost 0 bases, and 4 bases stayed unmatched. Germline CDR1 reads WSHSY; CDR2 reads SAAADI. CDR3 amino acids: CASQGTDSYEQYV. In DNA, the CDR3 is TGCGCCAGCCAGGGGACAGACTCCTACGAGCAGTACGTC.

The chain is built from TRBV19 and TRBJ2-7, with TRBD1 matching over 10 bases. The CDR3 sequence is 17 residues long. Looked up from germline, CDR1 is LNHDA and CDR2 is SQIVND (reference sequence). J lost 4 bases, V lost 9 bases, and 18 bases had no gene match. The CDR3 region is CARLGTGERGPYYEQYV. CDR3 nucleotides: TGTGCCAGACTTGGGACAGGGGAAAGGGGGCCTTATTACGAGCAGTACGTC.

The CDR3 spells CASSVDGGLAGELFF. DNA for the CDR3: TGTGCCAGCAGCGTAGATGGGGGGTTAGCCGGGGAGCTGTTTTTT. The chain couples TRBV9 to TRBJ2-2; D might be TRBD2 (6 bases). Germline V gene lookup returns CDR1 SGDLS and CDR2 YYNGEE. Trimming took off 0 bases at V and 6 bases at J, with 12 bases between the two ends. The CDR3 extends over 15 amino acids.

In regard to this clone: Germline is not matched at one junction end, which may reflect a read error. The J gene is TRBJ1-4, the V gene TRBV7-8; 10 bases fit TRBD1. Germline V gene data show CDR1 as SGHVS and CDR2 as FQNEAQ. The CDR3 loop spans 16 amino acids. The CDR3 is CASSLAPGQGNEKLFF. CDR3 in DNA: TGTGCCAGCAGCCTAGCCCCGGGACAGGGGAATGAAAAACTGTTTTTT.

This chain connects TRBV21-1 to TRBJ2-3; the tabulated D call, TRBD2, remains unverified against the DNA. TRBV21-1 is flagged as a pseudogene. There are 14 residues in the CDR3. The CDR3: CAQGRTSGTDTQYF. The CDR3 nucleotides read TGTGCCCAAGGCCGGACTAGCGGCACAGATACGCAGTATTTT.

With respect to this clone: The same CDR3 is also encoded by other DNA sequences in this sample. The V gene is TRBV6-5, the J gene TRBJ1-1; D is undetermined. Germline V gene lookup returns CDR1 MNHEY and CDR2 SVGAGI. V was trimmed by 5 bases and J by 1 base, leaving 8 bases between them. The CDR3 extends over 13 amino acids. The CDR3: CASSHAGNTEAFF. In DNA, the CDR3 is TGTGCCAGCAGTCACGCAGGGAACACTGAAGCTTTCTTT.

The chain uses TRBV30 and TRBJ2-1; 7 nucleotides line up with TRBD2. The CDR3 extends over 13 amino acids. Unmatched junction bases numbered 7, after V lost 4 bases and J lost 7 bases. Germline V CDR1 and CDR2: GTSNPN, SVGIG (reference sequence). CDR3 sequence reads: CAWIAGNLNEQFF. Here the CDR3 DNA reads TGTGCCTGGATAGCGGGTAATTTAAATGAGCAGTTCTTC. Full variable domain (remainder filled in from reference TRBV30 and TRBJ2-1): SQTIHQWPATLVQPVGSPLSLECTVEGTSNPNLYWYRQAAGRGLQLLFYSVGIGQISSEVPQNLSASRPQDRQFILSSKKLLLSDSGFYLCAWIAGNLNEQFFGPGTRLTVL.

The gene calls are TRBV5-1 and TRBJ2-2; 7 bases align to TRBD1. CDR3 length: 17 residues. Trimming took 0 bases from V and 1 from J; bases not matched to a gene: 6. Germline assignment: CDR1 SGHRS and CDR2 YFSETQ. CDR3 sequence reads: CASSLAPTGRNTGELFF. The CDR3 DNA reads as TGCGCCAGCAGCTTGGCTCCGACAGGGAGGAACACCGGGGAGCTGTTTTTT.

The chain joins TRBV19 to TRBJ2-1; 8 bases are shared with TRBD1. The junction had 9 bases not matched to a gene; V was cut back by 8 bases and J by 6 bases. Germline loops: CDR1 LNHDA, CDR2 SQIVND (reference sequence). The CDR3 sequence is 14 residues long. The DNA for the CDR3 is TGTGCCAGTCGACAGGGGTACGACATCAATGAGCAGTTCTTC. Encoded protein: CASRQGYDINEQFF.

The V gene is TRBV7-2, the J gene TRBJ2-5; 8 bases map to TRBD2. V shed 5 bases and J 7 bases; nucleotides not matched to a gene: 3. Germline CDR1 is SGHTA and CDR2 is FQGNSA. The CDR3 runs to 12 residues. This chain's CDR3 is CASSLTSVTQYF. The CDR3 nucleotides read TGTGCCAGCAGCCTGACTAGCGTGACCCAGTACTTC.

The CDR3 region has the DNA TGCAGCGTTAGTGGGGCCGGGAGCAATCAGCCCCAGCATTTT. Encoded protein: CSVSGAGSNQPQHF. The V gene is TRBV29-1, the J gene TRBJ1-5; D is possibly TRBD1 (5 bases). Trimming pared 5 bases from V and 1 base from J, leaving 12 bases between. The CDR3 totals 14 residues. The germline gives CDR1 SQVTM, CDR2 ANQGSEA.

The V and J genes are TRBV11-2 and TRBJ2-7; 7 bases fit TRBD2. This CDR3 has 14 residues. Per germline, CDR1 SGHAT and CDR2 FQNNGV. J lost 4 bases, V lost 5 bases, and 8 bases had no gene match. The DNA of the CDR3 is TGTGCCAGCAGCCATTATCGGGGGGAATACGAGCAGTACGTC. Translated, it gives CASSHYRGEYEQYV.

The chain's CDR3 is CASSLLGGYEQYV. In nucleotides, the CDR3 is TGTGCCAGCAGCTTACTCGGCGGCTACGAGCAGTACGTC. This rearrangement joins TRBV7-2 to TRBJ2-7; D is unresolved. Germline lookup yields CDR1 SGHTA and CDR2 FQGNSA. This CDR3 region has 13 residues. V lost 2 bases to trimming and J lost 3 bases, with 8 bases between them.

The rearrangement links TRBV2 to TRBJ2-3; D not certain. Looked up from germline, CDR1 is SNHLY and CDR2 is FYNNEI. Trimming removed 6 bases from V and 2 bases from J, with 12 bases in between. The CDR3 covers 14 residues. This chain's CDR3 is CASRRSENTDTQYF. Written as DNA, the CDR3 is TGTGCCAGCAGGAGGAGCGAGAACACAGATACGCAGTATTTT.

J is TRBJ1-5 and V is TRBV9; no definite D call. CDR1 and CDR2 from the germline V gene are SGDLS and YYNGEE. The V and J ends lost 3 bases and 9 bases respectively, with 13 bases between them. The CDR3 is 13 amino acids. The chain's CDR3 is CASSADTRVPQHF. DNA of the CDR3: TGTGCCAGCAGCGCCGACACGCGGGTGCCCCAGCATTTT.

The chain couples TRBV27 to TRBJ1-2; D gene uncertain. V lost 3 bases and J 8 bases, leaving 13 bases between the germline ends. The length of the CDR3 is 13 residues. In germline, CDR1 is MNHEY, CDR2 SMNVEV (reference sequence). In DNA form, the CDR3 reads TGTGCCAGCAGTTTCGAGGGCCGCTGGGGCTACACCTTC. This encodes CASSFEGRWGYTF.

V usage is TRBV11-3 and J usage is TRBJ2-7; 7 bases agree with TRBD1. Losses at the gene ends were 3 bases for V and 3 bases for J; bases not matched to a gene: 5. The CDR3 runs to 14 residues. Germline loops: CDR1 SGHNT, CDR2 YENEEA. The CDR3 protein is CASSFQGVDYEQYV. CDR3 nucleotide sequence: TGTGCCAGCAGCTTCCAGGGGGTTGACTACGAGCAGTACGTC.

The gene calls are TRBV5-1 and TRBJ2-3, with D possibly being TRBD2 (5 bases). In germline, CDR1 is SGHRS, CDR2 YFSETQ. The CDR3 is 12 residues long. Trimming stripped 7 bases from V and 4 bases from J, with 10 bases between. The CDR3 sequence: CASRLSADTQYF. The CDR3 bases are TGCGCCAGCCGCCTTAGCGCAGATACGCAGTATTTT.

This sequence joins TRBV9 and TRBJ2-1; perhaps TRBD2 as D (5 bases). With 2 bases removed from V and 8 bases from J, the gap between germline ends came to 17 bases. This CDR3 is 15 amino acids long. Germline lookup yields CDR1 SGDLS and CDR2 YYNGEE. The CDR3 protein is CASSVASGLEDEQFF. The CDR3 nucleotides read TGTGCCAGCAGCGTGGCATCCGGGTTGGAGGATGAGCAGTTCTTC.